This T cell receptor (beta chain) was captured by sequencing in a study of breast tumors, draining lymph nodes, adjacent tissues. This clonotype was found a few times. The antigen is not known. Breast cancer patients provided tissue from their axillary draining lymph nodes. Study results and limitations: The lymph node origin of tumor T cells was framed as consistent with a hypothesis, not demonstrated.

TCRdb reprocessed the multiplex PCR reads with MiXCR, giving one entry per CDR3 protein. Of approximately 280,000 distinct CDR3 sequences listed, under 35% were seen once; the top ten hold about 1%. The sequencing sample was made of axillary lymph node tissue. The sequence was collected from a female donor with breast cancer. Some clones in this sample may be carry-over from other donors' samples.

The CDR3 protein is CASSLPTDRVKDVTEAFF. DNA of the CDR3: TGCGCCAGCAGCTTACCCACAGACAGGGTGAAGGATGTCACTGAAGCTTTCTTT. This chain connects TRBV5-1 to TRBJ1-1, with 7 bases that match TRBD1. CDR1 and CDR2 (germline): SGHRS, YFSETQ. The J segment lost 4 bases and the V segment lost 2 bases, leaving 17 bases of the junction unmatched. The CDR3 consists of 18 residues.